This TCR beta chain was sequenced in a study of identical twins. For this clonotype: Its cognate antigen is unknown.

Addition of a universal primer site occurred through template switching, and cDNA carried unique molecular identifiers. Using its own MiXCR run on the 5' RACE reads, TCRdb lists one record per CDR3 protein. Among about 810,000 distinct CDR3 sequences, 9% to 15% were seen once, and the ten largest hold roughly 1.5%. Study-level findings and limits: Fewer insertions were carried by abundant cord blood beta clonotypes, but none was seen in memory repertoires.

The same data also went into a second study, on yellow fever vaccine responses in identical twins. From that paper: Among the twins, the vaccine T cell response reportedly seemed partly convergent and partly personalized.

Input material: PBMCs. This sequence was found in a young woman in good health.

The chain's CDR3 is CASSQQGAANEQFF. DNA of the CDR3: TGTGCCAGCAGCCAACAGGGGGCTGCGAATGAGCAGTTCTTC. The V gene is TRBV3-1, the J gene TRBJ2-1; TRBD1 matches 8 bases. Losses at the gene ends were 2 bases for V and 7 bases for J; bases not matched to a gene: 4. Germline CDR1 LGHDT, CDR2 YNNKEL (reference sequence). This CDR3 region has 14 residues.